The 24 T cell receptor beta chains below come from one sample, sequenced in a study of T cells after yellow fever vaccination. TCRdb reprocessed the 5' RACE reads via MiXCR and lists one record per CDR3 protein. Among a few hundred thousand distinct CDR3 sequences listed, approximately 9% were seen once. The source was PBMCs, collected on the day of the first yellow fever vaccination. These receptors came from a man aged 18-30 years who received the YFV17D yellow fever vaccine.

This clonotype was detected many times. The gene calls are TRBV5-1 and TRBJ1-1, with 7 bases that match TRBD1. This CDR3 comprises 18 residues. J gave up 5 bases and V 0 bases, and 16 bases lay outside the gene matches. CDR1 is SGHRS, CDR2 YFSETQ, per germline. The DNA for the CDR3 is TGCGCCAGCAGCTTGGCCGGCGTTGATCCGGGACAGAAGACTGAAGCTTTCTTT. Translation: CASSLAGVDPGQKTEAFF.

The V and J genes are TRBV10-3 and TRBJ2-3, with D tentatively TRBD2 (5 bases). CDR1 and CDR2 (germline): ENHRY, SYGVKD. This CDR3 is 13 amino acids long. V shed 7 bases and J shed 0 bases, with 8 bases lying between them. Written as DNA, the CDR3 is TGTGCCATCACTGGAGGAAGCACAGATACGCAGTATTTT. Its translation: CAITGGSTDTQYF.

The chain has TRBV20-1 and TRBJ1-6; D is possibly TRBD1 (5 bases). Per the germline V gene, CDR1 is DFQATT and CDR2 is SNEGSKA (reference sequence). The CDR3 has 15 residues. V gave up 5 bases and J gave up 5 bases, with 16 bases separating them. CDR3 sequence: CSAPWRGRDNSPLHF. The CDR3 DNA sequence: TGCAGTGCTCCCTGGAGGGGCAGGGATAATTCACCCCTCCACTTT.

This clonotype was counted many times. V gene TRBV4-1 combines with J gene TRBJ1-5; no clear D. Trimming took off 0 bases at V and 9 bases at J, with 9 bases between the two ends. The V gene's germline CDR1 is MGHRA and CDR2 YSYEKL. The CDR3 has 13 residues. DNA of the CDR3: TGCGCCAGCAGCCAAGATGACCTGGGGCCCCAGCATTTT. Amino acid sequence: CASSQDDLGPQHF.

This clonotype was recorded at least ten times. The V and J genes are TRBV7-2 and TRBJ2-2, with D unresolved. CDR3 length: 14 amino acids. V gave up 3 bases and J gave up 6 bases, with 11 bases separating them. Germline V gene lookup returns CDR1 SGHTA and CDR2 FQGNSA. The CDR3 loop is CASSFVYLAGELFF. The CDR3 DNA reads as TGTGCCAGCAGCTTTGTGTATTTGGCCGGGGAGCTGTTTTTT.

Many counts were recorded for this clonotype. The chain uses TRBV15 and TRBJ2-7, with D hard to call. Germline loops: CDR1 LNHNV, CDR2 YYDKDF (reference sequence). The CDR3 totals 14 residues. V was pared by 6 bases and J by 4 bases, with 16 bases between. The CDR3 DNA follows: TGTGCCACCAGGCGTGGGGATTCGCGGTACGAGCAGTACTTC. It translates to CATRRGDSRYEQYF.

The sample holds many counts of this clonotype. The chain combines TRBV9 with TRBJ1-6; the D is unclear. The ends were cut back, 0 bases at V and 6 bases at J, with 10 bases in the middle. The CDR3 consists of 15 residues. In germline, CDR1 is SGDLS, CDR2 YYNGEE. CDR3 residues: CASSVEWRSNSPLHF. The CDR3 nucleotides read TGTGCCAGCAGCGTAGAGTGGAGAAGTAATTCACCCCTCCACTTT.

This clonotype was detected only a few times. The chain joins TRBV7-3 to TRBJ2-3; D gene unclear. Germline V gene data show CDR1 as SGHTA and CDR2 as FQGTGA. The CDR3 totals 13 residues. V shed 4 bases and J shed 5 bases, with 10 bases lying between them. The CDR3 sequence: CASSSRARDTQYF. CDR3 DNA sequence: TGTGCCAGCAGCTCCCGGGCCCGAGATACGCAGTATTTT.

The rearrangement uses TRBV27 and TRBJ2-7; 10 nucleotides align to TRBD1. The CDR3 totals 14 residues. Per germline, CDR1 MNHEY and CDR2 SMNVEV (reference sequence). The trim removed 6 bases at V and 2 bases at J, leaving 4 bases unmatched. The CDR3 DNA is TGTGCCAGCAGGGGACAGGGGTGGGCCTACGAGCAGTACTTC. This encodes CASRGQGWAYEQYF.

The chain joins TRBV7-2 to TRBJ1-1, with 7 bases that match TRBD1. Trimming took 7 bases from V and 5 from J; bases not matched to a gene: 7. The CDR3 contains 13 residues. Germline V lookup: CDR1 SGHTA, CDR2 FQGNSA. The CDR3 region is CASILRGGTEAFF. The CDR3 coding sequence is TGTGCCAGCATTCTCAGGGGGGGAACTGAAGCTTTCTTT.

This clonotype occurred many times. J is TRBJ2-1 and V is TRBV7-8, with 15 bases fitting TRBD2. The CDR3 is 15 amino acids. With 5 bases clipped from V and 4 bases from J, the junction kept 0 bases outside the gene matches. CDR1 SGHVS and CDR2 FQNEAQ come from the germline V gene. CDR3: CASSGTSGGYNEQFF. The CDR3 coding sequence is TGTGCCAGCAGCGGGACTAGCGGGGGGTACAATGAGCAGTTCTTC.

This clonotype was seen many times. This chain links TRBV9 with TRBJ1-1, with a weak D call TRBD1 (5 bases). The germline V gene encodes CDR1 SGDLS and CDR2 YYNGEE. The ends were cut back, 1 base at V and 1 base at J, with 5 bases in the middle. The CDR3 runs 13 residues. The CDR3 spells CASSVQGNTEAFF. CDR3 DNA: TGTGCCAGCAGCGTACAGGGGAACACTGAAGCTTTCTTT.

This clonotype was seen more than once but under ten times. The DNA for the CDR3 is TGTGCCAGCAGCCCTAGCGGGGTGATCCAAGAGACCCAGTACTTC. It translates to CASSPSGVIQETQYF. The V and J genes are TRBV7-9 and TRBJ2-5, with 9 bases fitting TRBD2. Germline CDR1 reads SEHNR; CDR2 reads FQNEAQ (reference sequence). Unmatched junction bases numbered 5, after V lost 5 bases and J lost 1 base. This CDR3 is built from 15 residues.

This clonotype has a handful of counts. This rearrangement joins TRBV3-1 to TRBJ1-2, with 8 bases fitting TRBD1. The CDR3 runs 13 residues. Germline trimming cut 5 bases from V and 6 bases from J; bases unmatched to any gene: 5. Per the germline V gene, CDR1 is LGHDT and CDR2 is YNNKEL (reference sequence). DNA for the CDR3: TGTGCCAGCAGCAGGACAGGGATGAATGGCTACACCTTC. It specifies CASSRTGMNGYTF.

This clonotype has a handful of counts. V is TRBV19 and J is TRBJ2-1; the D gene could be TRBD1 or TRBD2 (5 bases each). There are 13 residues in the CDR3. V gave up 9 bases and J gave up 4 bases, with 13 bases separating them. CDR1 is LNHDA, CDR2 SQIVND, per germline (reference sequence). This CDR3 reads CASRDLSYNEQFF. CDR3 sequence (DNA): TGTGCCAGCCGGGACCTAAGTTACAATGAGCAGTTCTTC.

There are a few counts of this clonotype. The chain uses TRBV5-1 and TRBJ2-7, with unresolved D. Germline-derived CDR1 and CDR2 are SGHRS and YFSETQ. The CDR3 has 14 amino acids. Trimming removed 0 bases at V and 1 base at J, with 8 bases between. CDR3 DNA sequence: TGCGCCAGCAGCTTGGGGGCAGAGTCCTACGAGCAGTACTTC. Translated, it gives CASSLGAESYEQYF.

V gene TRBV14 combines with J gene TRBJ1-3; D gene ambiguous. CDR1 is SGHDN, CDR2 FVKESK, per germline. The V and J ends lost 1 base and 4 bases respectively, with 14 bases between them. CDR3 length: 16 amino acids. DNA of the CDR3: TGTGCCAGCAGCCAAGGCCCGGGAAGCTTCGGAAACACCATATATTTT. Translation: CASSQGPGSFGNTIYF.

This clonotype turned up a few times. The J gene is TRBJ1-6, the V gene TRBV11-2; no firm D call. The V end lost 4 bases, the J end lost 4 bases, and 11 bases lay between the germline ends. The CDR3 runs to 15 residues. Per germline, CDR1 SGHAT and CDR2 FQNNGV. The CDR3 bases are TGTGCCAGCAGCTACACCGGGCCGTATAATTCACCCCTCCACTTT. This translates into CASSYTGPYNSPLHF.

This clonotype was detected only a few times. CDR3 nucleotides: TGTGCCAGCTCACCACCCAATCCGGGACAGGGGGGCAATCAGCCCCAGCATTTT. It yields the protein CASSPPNPGQGGNQPQHF. This sequence joins TRBV18 and TRBJ1-5; 11 nucleotides align to TRBD1. The trim removed 0 bases at V and 2 bases at J, leaving 6 bases unmatched. The germline gives CDR1 KGHSH, CDR2 LQKENI. The CDR3 spans 18 residues.

The rearrangement links TRBV4-2 to TRBJ1-3; D gene ambiguous. This CDR3 comprises 15 residues. Trimming took 1 base from V and 2 from J, leaving 9 bases between them. Germline V CDR1 and CDR2: LGHNA, YNFKEQ. The CDR3 nucleotides are TGTGCCAGCAGCCAAGGGCCGGGTCCTGGAAACACCATATATTTT. Translated, it gives CASSQGPGPGNTIYF.

The rearrangement uses TRBV5-4 and TRBJ1-3; D is possibly TRBD1 (6 bases). Deletions cut 3 bases from V and 7 bases from J, with 14 bases between. Germline V gives CDR1 SGHNT, CDR2 YYREEE (reference sequence). The CDR3 sequence is 14 residues long. The CDR3 region is CASSSEGGSNTIYF. The CDR3 DNA follows: TGTGCCAGCAGCTCGGAGGGGGGGAGTAACACCATATATTTT.

The CDR3 here is CASSKGAGTTDTQYF. The CDR3 DNA sequence: TGTGCCAGCAGCAAAGGCGCGGGTACCACAGATACGCAGTATTTT. The genes are TRBV11-2 and TRBJ2-3; D perhaps matches TRBD2 (5 bases). Germline lookup yields CDR1 SGHAT and CDR2 FQNNGV. Between the trimmed V and J ends, which lost 5 bases and 2 bases, there was a span of 14 bases. This CDR3 is 15 amino acids long.

In its sample, this clonotype was seen a few times. The chain employs TRBV19 and TRBJ2-2; D may be TRBD2 (6 bases). The CDR3 sequence is 14 residues long. The V end was cut by 7 bases, the J end by 3 bases, with 12 bases between. CDR1 is LNHDA and CDR2 is SQIVND in the germline V gene (reference sequence). The CDR3 DNA sequence: TGTGCCAGTACCTACGGGGGATACACCGGGGAGCTGTTTTTT. As protein: CASTYGGYTGELFF. Looking up the rest from reference TRBV19 and TRBJ2-2 gives the full variable domain: DGGITQSPKYLFRKEGQNVTLSCEQNLNHDAMYWYRQDPGQGLRLIYYSQIVNDFQKGDIAEGYSVSREKKESFPLTVTSAQKNPTAFYLCASTYGGYTGELFFGEGSRLTVL.

This clonotype was detected many times. V and J are TRBV11-2 and TRBJ1-6, with a weak D call TRBD1 (5 bases). V was trimmed by 4 bases and J by 3 bases, leaving 7 bases between them. This CDR3 comprises 14 residues. The germline V gene encodes CDR1 SGHAT and CDR2 FQNNGV. As DNA, the CDR3 is TGTGCCAGCAGCTCACAGGTCTATAATTCACCCCTCCACTTT. Its protein is CASSSQVYNSPLHF.